This T cell receptor beta chain was recovered during a study of CD8+ T cells in alopecia areata. The CDR3 has 15 residues. CDR1 is SEHNR and CDR2 is FQNEAQ in the germline V gene (reference sequence). J gave up 6 bases and V 4 bases, and 10 bases lay outside the gene matches. The sample's treatment: oral pan-JAK inhibitor, 5-10 mg twice daily. cDNA reverse transcribed from extracted RNA served as the sequencing template. Sequencing used immunoSEQ multiplex PCR; TCRdb keeps in-frame clones, though not all of them. The data show about 140,000 clones, roughly four fifths seen once. The chain combines TRBV7-9 with TRBJ2-7; 9 bases match TRBD1. The clonotype originates from a human donor with alopecia areata. This specimen was CD8+ T cells sorted from blood, taken at week 4, from a patient treated with tofacitinib. CDR3 in DNA: TGTGCCAGCAGCTATTCCGGGACAGGGACGAGCGAGCAGTACTTC. Translation gives CASSYSGTGTSEQYF.